The sequence of this T cell receptor beta chain was determined in a study of cytomegalovirus exposure and HLA in healthy donors. Only a few counts were recorded for this clone. Its antigen remains unknown. V was cut by 3 bases and J by 8 bases, with 13 bases left in between. The CDR3 covers 14 residues. Germline loops: CDR1 SEHNR, CDR2 FQNEAQ (reference sequence). Healthy people donating bone marrow made up the donors. A multiplex PCR was run with 60 Vbeta primers and 13 Jbeta primers. Here immunoSEQ multiplex PCR was the method, and the copy in TCRdb shows in-frame clones only, minus some. The table shows around 40,000 clones, with approximately 60% occurring only once. Findings of the study overall: A later analysis reportedly found fewer N-insertions in an Asian-associated ancestry cluster than the approximately 700-donor mean. Among CMV-associated TCR beta chains, most appeared HLA-restricted in a later analysis.

The rearrangement links TRBV7-9 to TRBJ1-4; tentative D call: TRBD1 (5 bases). The sequencing input was PBMCs. The receptor was derived from a human donor in good health. The CDR3 bases are TGTGCCAGCAGCTTTGGGGGGGATGGAGAAAAACTGTTTTTT. Translating it yields CASSFGGDGEKLFF. The full variable domain, its missing parts supplied by reference TRBV7-9 and TRBJ1-4, is DTGVSQNPRHKITKRGQNVTFRCDPISEHNRLYWYRQTLGQGPEFLTYFQNEAQLEKSRLLSDRFSAERPKGSFSTLEIQRTEQGDSAMYLCASSFGGDGEKLFFGSGTQLSVL.